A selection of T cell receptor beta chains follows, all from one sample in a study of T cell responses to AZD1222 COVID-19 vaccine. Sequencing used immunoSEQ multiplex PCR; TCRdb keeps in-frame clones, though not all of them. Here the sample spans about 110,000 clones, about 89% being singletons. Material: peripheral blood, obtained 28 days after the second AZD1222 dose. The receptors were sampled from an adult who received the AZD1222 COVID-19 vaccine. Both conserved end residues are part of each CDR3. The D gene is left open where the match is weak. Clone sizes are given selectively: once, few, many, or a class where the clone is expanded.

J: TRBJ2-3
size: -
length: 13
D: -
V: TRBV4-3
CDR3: CASSQVGTDTQYF
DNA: TGCGCCAGCAGCCAAGTTGGCACAGATACGCAGTATTTT

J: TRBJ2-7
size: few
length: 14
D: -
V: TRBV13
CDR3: CASSLGLGDYEQYF
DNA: TGTGCCAGCAGCTTGGGGCTAGGGGACTACGAGCAGTACTTC

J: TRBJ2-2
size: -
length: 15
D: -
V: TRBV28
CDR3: CASSLGYSVTGELFF
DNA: TGTGCCAGCAGTTTGGGTTATTCGGTCACCGGGGAGCTGTTTTTT

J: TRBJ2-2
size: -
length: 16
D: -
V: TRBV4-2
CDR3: CASTRSGGEPTGELFF
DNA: TGTGCCAGCACCCGTTCCGGCGGGGAGCCCACCGGGGAGCTGTTTTTT

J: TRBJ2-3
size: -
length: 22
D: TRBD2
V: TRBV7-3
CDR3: CASSRPQGGTSGRAGNTDTQYF
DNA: TGTGCCAGCAGCCGGCCTCAGGGGGGGACTAGCGGGAGGGCCGGTAACACAGATACGCAGTATTTT

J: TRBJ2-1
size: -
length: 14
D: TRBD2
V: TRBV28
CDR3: CASRRRGVIDEQFF
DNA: TGTGCCAGCAGACGGCGGGGGGTGATCGATGAGCAGTTCTTC

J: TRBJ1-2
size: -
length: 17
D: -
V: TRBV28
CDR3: CASSLGTPSGVNYGYTF
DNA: TGTGCCAGCAGTTTAGGGACACCCTCGGGGGTTAACTATGGCTACACCTTC

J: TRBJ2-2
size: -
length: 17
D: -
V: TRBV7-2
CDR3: CASSLMVARLATGELFF
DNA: TGTGCCAGCAGCTTAATGGTTGCGAGGTTAGCCACCGGGGAGCTGTTTTTT

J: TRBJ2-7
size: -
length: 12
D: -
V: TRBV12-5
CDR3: CASAVASYEQYF
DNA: TGTGCTAGTGCGGTGGCATCCTACGAGCAGTACTTC

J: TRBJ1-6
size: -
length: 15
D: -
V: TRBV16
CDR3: CASSQRDGPNSPLHF
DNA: TGTGCCAGCAGCCAACGGGATGGGCCTAATTCACCCCTCCACTTT

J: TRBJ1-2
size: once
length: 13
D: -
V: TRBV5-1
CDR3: CASSLPGNYGYTF
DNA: TGCGCCAGCAGCTTGCCGGGTAACTATGGCTACACCTTC

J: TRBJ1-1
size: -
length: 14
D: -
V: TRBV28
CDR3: CASTLRGSGTEAFF
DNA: TGTGCCAGCACCCTGAGGGGTTCGGGCACTGAAGCTTTCTTT

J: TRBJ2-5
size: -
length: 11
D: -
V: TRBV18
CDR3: CASSPSETQYF
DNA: TGTGCCAGCTCACCGTCGGAGACCCAGTACTTC

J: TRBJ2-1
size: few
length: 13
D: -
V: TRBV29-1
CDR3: CSASRGRNNEQFF
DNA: TGCAGCGCTTCGAGGGGAAGGAACAATGAGCAGTTCTTC

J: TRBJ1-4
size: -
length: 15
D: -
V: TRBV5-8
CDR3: CASTPISRNNEKLFF
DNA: TGTGCCAGCACCCCCATAAGTAGGAATAATGAAAAACTGTTTTTT

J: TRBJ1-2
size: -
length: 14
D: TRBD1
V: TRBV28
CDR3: CASSAGTGDYGYTF
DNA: TGTGCCAGCAGTGCCGGGACAGGGGACTATGGCTACACCTTC

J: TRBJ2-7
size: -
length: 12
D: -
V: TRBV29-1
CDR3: CSVETGNYEQYF
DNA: TGCAGCGTTGAAACAGGGAACTACGAGCAGTACTTC

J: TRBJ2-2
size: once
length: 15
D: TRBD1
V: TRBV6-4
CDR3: CASSPGTGGAGELFF
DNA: TGTGCCAGCAGTCCCGGGACAGGGGGTGCCGGGGAGCTGTTTTTT

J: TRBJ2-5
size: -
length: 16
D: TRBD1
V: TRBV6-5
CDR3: CASSYRTSRGPPTQYF
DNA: TGTGCCAGCAGTTACCGGACCTCCAGGGGGCCCCCAACCCAGTACTTC

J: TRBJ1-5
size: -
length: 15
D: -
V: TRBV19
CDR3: CASSIDRGHNQPQHF
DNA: TGTGCCAGTAGTATAGATCGCGGTCACAATCAGCCCCAGCATTTT

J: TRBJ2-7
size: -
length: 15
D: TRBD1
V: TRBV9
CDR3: CASSPGGQGENEQYF
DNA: TGTGCCAGCAGCCCAGGGGGACAGGGGGAAAACGAGCAGTACTTC

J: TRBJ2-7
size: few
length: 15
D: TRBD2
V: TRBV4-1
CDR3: CASSQSGTSSGEQYF
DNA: TGCGCCAGCAGCCAGTCCGGGACTAGCTCGGGTGAGCAGTACTTC

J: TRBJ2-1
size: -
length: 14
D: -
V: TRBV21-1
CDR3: CASSDRDRGRGQFF
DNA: TGTGCCAGCAGCGACCGGGACAGGGGAAGAGGGCAGTTCTTC

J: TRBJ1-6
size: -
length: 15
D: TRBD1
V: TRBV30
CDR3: CAWKGARSYNSPLHF
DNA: TGTGCCTGGAAGGGGGCGCGATCCTATAATTCACCCCTCCACTTT

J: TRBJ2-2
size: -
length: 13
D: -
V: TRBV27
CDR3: CASSLGGTGELFF
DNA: TGTGCCAGCAGTTTAGGGGGCACCGGGGAGCTGTTTTTT

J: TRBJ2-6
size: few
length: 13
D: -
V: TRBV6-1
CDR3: CASSDRGANVLTF
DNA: TGTGCCAGCAGTGATCGGGGGGCCAACGTCCTGACTTTC

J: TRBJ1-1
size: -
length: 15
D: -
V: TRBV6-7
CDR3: CASSYRSRGNTEAFF
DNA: TGTGCCAGCAGTTACCGGTCCAGGGGGAACACTGAAGCTTTCTTT

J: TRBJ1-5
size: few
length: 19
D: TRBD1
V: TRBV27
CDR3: CASSKRAGTGSNWDQPQHF
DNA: TGTGCCAGCAGTAAAAGAGCAGGGACAGGGTCAAATTGGGATCAGCCCCAGCATTTT

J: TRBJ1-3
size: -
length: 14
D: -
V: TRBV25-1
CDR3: CASSDVQGRNTIYF
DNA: TGTGCCAGCAGTGACGTACAGGGAAGAAACACCATATATTTT

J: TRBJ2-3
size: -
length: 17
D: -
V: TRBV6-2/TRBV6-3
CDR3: CASSSNRGQTSTDTQYF
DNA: TGTGCCAGCAGTTCGAACCGGGGCCAGACCAGCACAGATACGCAGTATTTT

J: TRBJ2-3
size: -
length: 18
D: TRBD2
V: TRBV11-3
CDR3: CASSPPREGEWVTDTQYF
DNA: TGTGCCAGCAGCCCCCCCCGGGAGGGGGAATGGGTTACAGATACGCAGTATTTT

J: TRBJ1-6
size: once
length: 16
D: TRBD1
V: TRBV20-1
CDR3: CSASKQGLGDNSPLHF
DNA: TGCAGTGCTAGTAAACAGGGGCTTGGAGATAATTCACCCCTCCACTTT

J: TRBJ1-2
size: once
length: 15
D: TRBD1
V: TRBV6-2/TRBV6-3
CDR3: CASSDGTDYGRGYTF
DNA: TGTGCCAGCAGTGACGGGACAGACTACGGTCGTGGCTACACCTTC

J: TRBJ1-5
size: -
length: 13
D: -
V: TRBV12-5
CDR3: CASGHGQNQPQHF
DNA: TGTGCTAGTGGTCACGGACAGAATCAGCCCCAGCATTTT

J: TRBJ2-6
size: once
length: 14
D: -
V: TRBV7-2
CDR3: CASSRLVGANVLTF
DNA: TGTGCCAGCAGCCGGCTCGTAGGGGCCAACGTCCTGACTTTC

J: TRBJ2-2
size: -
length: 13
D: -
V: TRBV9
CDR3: CAGQGGLTGELFF
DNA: TGTGCCGGTCAGGGGGGACTTACCGGGGAGCTGTTTTTT

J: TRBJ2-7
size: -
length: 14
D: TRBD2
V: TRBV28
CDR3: CASKSGTRGGEQYF
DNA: TGTGCCAGCAAGAGTGGGACTAGAGGGGGCGAGCAGTACTTC

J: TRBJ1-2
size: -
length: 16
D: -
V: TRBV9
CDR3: CASSAGVGGLLYGYTF
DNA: TGTGCCAGCAGCGCCGGCGTCGGGGGCTTATTATATGGCTACACCTTC

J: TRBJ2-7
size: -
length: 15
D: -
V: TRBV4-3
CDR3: CASSQGSQGSEEQYF
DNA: TGCGCCAGCAGCCAGGGTTCGCAGGGGTCTGAGGAGCAGTACTTC

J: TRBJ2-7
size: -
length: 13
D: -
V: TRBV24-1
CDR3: CATSDRSSYEQYF
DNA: TGTGCCACCAGTGACAGGAGCTCCTACGAGCAGTACTTC

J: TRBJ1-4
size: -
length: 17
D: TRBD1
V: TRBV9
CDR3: CASSVGGQPATNEKLFF
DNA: TGTGCCAGCAGCGTAGGGGGACAGCCAGCAACTAATGAAAAACTGTTTTTT

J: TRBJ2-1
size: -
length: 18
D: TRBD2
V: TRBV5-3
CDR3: CARSSGLAGGSSYNEQFF
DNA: TGTGCCAGAAGCTCGGGGCTAGCGGGAGGGAGCTCCTACAATGAGCAGTTCTTC

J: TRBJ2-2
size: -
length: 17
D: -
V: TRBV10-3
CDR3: CAISESVGPPNTGELFF
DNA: TGTGCCATCAGTGAGTCTGTAGGACCACCGAACACCGGGGAGCTGTTTTTT

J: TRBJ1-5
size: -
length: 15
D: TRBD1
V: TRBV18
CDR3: CASSPETGSNQPQHF
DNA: TGTGCCAGCTCACCGGAGACAGGGAGCAATCAGCCCCAGCATTTT

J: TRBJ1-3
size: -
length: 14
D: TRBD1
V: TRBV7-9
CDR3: CASSLVGGENTIYF
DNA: TGTGCCAGCAGCTTAGTAGGGGGCGAAAACACCATATATTTT

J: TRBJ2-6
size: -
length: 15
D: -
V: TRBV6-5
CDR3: CASSYVDSGANVLTF
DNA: TGTGCCAGCAGTTACGTCGACTCTGGGGCCAACGTCCTGACTTTC